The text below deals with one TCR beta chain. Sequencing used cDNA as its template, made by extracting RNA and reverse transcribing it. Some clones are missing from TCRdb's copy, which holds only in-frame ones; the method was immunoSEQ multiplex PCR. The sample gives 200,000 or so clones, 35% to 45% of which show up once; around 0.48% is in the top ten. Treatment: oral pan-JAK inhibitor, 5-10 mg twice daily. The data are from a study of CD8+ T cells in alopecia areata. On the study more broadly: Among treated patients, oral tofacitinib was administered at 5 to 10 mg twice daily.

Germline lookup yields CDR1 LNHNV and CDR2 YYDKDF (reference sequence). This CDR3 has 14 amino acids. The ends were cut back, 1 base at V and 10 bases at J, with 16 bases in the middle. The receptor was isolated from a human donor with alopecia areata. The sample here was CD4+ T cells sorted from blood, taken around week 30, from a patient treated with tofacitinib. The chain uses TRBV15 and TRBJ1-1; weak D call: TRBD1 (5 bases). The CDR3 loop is CATSRAYRAGGAFF. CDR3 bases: TGTGCCACCAGCAGAGCCTATAGGGCTGGGGGAGCTTTCTTT.